Shown below are 18 T cell receptor beta chains from a single sample sequenced in a study of T-cell reconstitution after alpha-beta-depleted transplantation in children. A library of TCRbeta sequences, prepared with unique molecular identifiers, was generated. MiXCR, run by TCRdb on the PCR reads, gives a single entry per CDR3 protein. The profile shows about 540,000 distinct CDR3 sequences, approximately 20% of them singletons. Here the sequenced sample was PBMCs from the stem cell graft donor, taken from the stem cell graft. All receptors come from a human donor who donated a stem cell graft to a child with acute lymphoblastic leukemia.

A few counts support this clonotype. V usage is TRBV27 and J usage is TRBJ2-7, with 11 bases matching TRBD1. The germline V gene encodes CDR1 MNHEY and CDR2 SMNVEV (reference sequence). After removal of 1 base from V and 6 bases from J, the junction contained 5 bases not matched to a gene. This CDR3 has 15 amino acids. In DNA, the CDR3 is TGTGCCAGCAGTTTATGGGGGACAGGGGGTTCCGAGCAGTACTTC. Protein: CASSLWGTGGSEQYF.

Comment on this clonotype: This likely came from a read error, as a far larger clone is one base away. The V gene is TRBV7-2, the J gene TRBJ2-3, with D unresolved. Germline CDR1 and CDR2: SGHTA and FQGNSA. V shed 3 bases and J shed 2 bases, with 3 bases lying between them. There are 12 residues in the CDR3. CDR3: CASSFATDTQYF. Written as DNA, the CDR3 is TGTGCCAGCAGCTTTGCCACAGATACGCAGTATTTT.

The gene calls are TRBV20-1 and TRBJ2-3, with 9 bases matching TRBD2. The CDR3 has 15 residues. Looked up from germline, CDR1 is DFQATT and CDR2 is SNEGSKA (reference sequence). V was clipped by 6 bases and J by 2 bases; unmatched bases: 9. The CDR3 loop reads CSAIELAGTTDTQYF. The CDR3 DNA is TGCAGTGCCATAGAACTAGCGGGCACCACAGATACGCAGTATTTT.

The chain couples TRBV5-6 to TRBJ1-1; D perhaps matches TRBD1 (5 bases). The V gene lost 5 bases and the J gene lost 2 bases, with 10 bases spanning the gap. CDR1 and CDR2 (germline): SGHDT, YYEEEE. The CDR3 runs to 13 residues. DNA of the CDR3: TGTGCCAGCAGGTCTGACAGAAACACTGAAGCTTTCTTT. Amino acids: CASRSDRNTEAFF.

This chain connects TRBV11-2 to TRBJ1-1, with D possibly matching TRBD1 (5 bases). Germline assignment: CDR1 SGHAT and CDR2 FQNNGV. V was trimmed by 0 bases and J by 0 bases, leaving 14 bases between them. CDR3 length equals 17 residues. The chain's CDR3 is CASSLERGRSLNTEAFF. The CDR3, as DNA: TGTGCCAGCAGCTTAGAGAGGGGTCGAAGCCTGAACACTGAAGCTTTCTTT.

The chain recombines TRBV6-5 with TRBJ1-2; D may be TRBD1 (6 bases). The CDR3 totals 13 residues. Trimming stripped 6 bases from V and 7 bases from J, with 15 bases between. CDR1 and CDR2 (germline): MNHEY, SVGAGI. Here the CDR3 DNA reads TGTGCCAGCAGGCCCCAGGGGCCTGGTGGCTACACCTTC. Translation gives CASRPQGPGGYTF.

This sequence joins TRBV2 and TRBJ1-1; the D gene is possibly TRBD1 (5 bases). Germline-derived CDR1 and CDR2 are SNHLY and FYNNEI. The CDR3 has 13 residues. Between the trimmed V and J ends, which lost 4 bases and 5 bases, there was a span of 11 bases. This chain's CDR3 is CASSGVGPTEAFF. The CDR3 DNA sequence: TGTGCCAGCAGTGGGGTGGGACCGACTGAAGCTTTCTTT.

This clonotype was seen only a few times. V is TRBV27 and J is TRBJ2-1; 14 bases agree with TRBD2. CDR1 is MNHEY and CDR2 is SMNVEV in the germline V gene (reference sequence). The CDR3 covers 18 residues. Trimming cost V 5 bases and J 7 bases; bases outside gene matches: 13. CDR3 sequence reads: CASSNQGLAGVTRNEQFF. For the CDR3, the DNA is TGTGCCAGCAGTAACCAGGGACTAGCGGGAGTTACGCGGAATGAGCAGTTCTTC.

This chain joins TRBV25-1 and TRBJ2-3; D not certain. This CDR3 region has 15 residues. Trimming shortened V by 5 bases and J by 5 bases, and 17 bases separated the two germline ends. Germline V gene lookup returns CDR1 MGHDK and CDR2 SYGVNS. The CDR3 nucleotides are TGTGCCAGCAGTCAATTGACCTCCGTCCTAGATACGCAGTATTTT. This codes for CASSQLTSVLDTQYF.

There are a few counts of this clonotype. V usage is TRBV25-1 and J usage is TRBJ2-7, with 14 nucleotides matching TRBD2. The CDR3 is made up of 16 amino acids. CDR1 is MGHDK and CDR2 is SYGVNS in the germline V gene. The junction had 5 bases not matched to a gene; V was cut back by 3 bases and J by 4 bases. CDR3 residues: CASSEGLAGEIYEQYF. In nucleotides, the CDR3 is TGTGCCAGCAGTGAGGGACTAGCGGGAGAGATTTACGAGCAGTACTTC.

The chain uses TRBV7-9 and TRBJ2-4, with D unclear. Per the germline V gene, CDR1 is SEHNR and CDR2 is FQNEAQ (reference sequence). This CDR3 has 16 residues. V was trimmed by 1 base and J by 2 bases, leaving 12 bases between them. CDR3 residues: CASSLGSLTSKNIQYF. In DNA form, the CDR3 reads TGTGCCAGCAGCTTAGGGAGTCTGACTTCCAAAAACATTCAGTACTTC.

V usage is TRBV6-2 or TRBV6-3 and J usage is TRBJ2-1; 7 bases match TRBD1. With 6 bases clipped from V and 9 bases from J, the junction kept 8 bases outside the gene matches. The CDR3 contains 13 residues. Germline V lookup: CDR1 MNHEY, CDR2 SVGEGT. The DNA for the CDR3 is TGTGCCAGCAGACAAGGGACAGCCGTTGAGCAGTTCTTC. The encoded protein is CASRQGTAVEQFF.

This clonotype turned up a few times. This chain connects TRBV25-1 to TRBJ1-2; the D gene is possibly TRBD1 (5 bases). The CDR3 runs 13 residues. Trimming removed 2 bases from V and 4 bases from J, with 8 bases in between. Per germline, CDR1 MGHDK and CDR2 SYGVNS. The CDR3 DNA reads as TGTGCCAGCAGTGAACAAGACAGCTATGGCTACACCTTC. As protein: CASSEQDSYGYTF.

The table lists this clonotype with a few counts. The gene calls are TRBV20-1 and TRBJ1-5; D is undetermined. The CDR3 consists of 14 residues. Trimming left V 2 bases short and J 1 base short, with 9 bases between. Germline lookup yields CDR1 DFQATT and CDR2 SNEGSKA (reference sequence). The chain's CDR3 is CSARRGQSNQPQHF. The CDR3 DNA is TGCAGTGCTAGACGTGGGCAGAGCAATCAGCCCCAGCATTTT.

With respect to this clonotype: A clone one base away is much larger, so this may be a read error. The genes are TRBV25-1 and TRBJ2-7, with TRBD1 matching 7 bases. CDR1 is MGHDK and CDR2 is SYGVNS in the germline V gene. The CDR3 has 13 amino acids. CDR3 nucleotide sequence: TGTGCCACCCCGGGACAGAGCTCCGACGAGCAGTACTTC. It is translated as CATPGQSSDEQYF.

Only a few counts were recorded for this clonotype. The rearrangement uses TRBV30 and TRBJ2-1, with TRBD1 as a possible D gene (5 bases). The CDR3 runs to 14 residues. V gave up 2 bases and J gave up 4 bases, with 12 bases separating them. The germline gives CDR1 GTSNPN, CDR2 SVGIG (reference sequence). CDR3 in DNA: TGTGCCTGGAGTCCAGGGTGGGCTTACAATGAGCAGTTCTTC. Protein sequence: CAWSPGWAYNEQFF.

The J gene is TRBJ2-3, the V gene TRBV29-1, with 9 nucleotides matching TRBD2. The length of the CDR3 is 17 residues. The V gene end was trimmed by 0 bases and the J gene end by 1 base; junction bases not matched to a gene: 8. Germline V gene lookup returns CDR1 SQVTM and CDR2 ANQGSEA. This chain's CDR3 is CSVEELGGRAGTDTQYF. CDR3 nucleotides: TGCAGCGTTGAAGAGCTTGGCGGGAGGGCGGGCACAGATACGCAGTATTTT.

This clonotype was detected only a few times. The chain carries TRBV12-3 or TRBV12-4 and TRBJ2-7; D is ambiguous. V was pared by 3 bases and J by 5 bases, with 5 bases between. CDR3 length: 11 residues. This CDR3 is CASSFRDEQYF. CDR3 nucleotide sequence: TGTGCCAGCAGTTTCCGCGACGAGCAGTACTTC.